Each of the 23 T cell receptor beta chains below was sequenced from the same sample in a study of human T cells and chemical hapten exposure. As for time point: patch test 1, 2 weeks after DPC sensitization. Regarding treatment: therapeutic diphenylcyclopropenone sensitization with weekly scalp DPC. TCRdb reprocessed the RACE reads with MiXCR, giving one entry per CDR3 protein. Of about 340,000 distinct CDR3 sequences listed, under 8% are singletons. This material consisted of whole blood, taken in connection with sensitization to the hapten diphenylcyclopropenone (DPC). The receptors were gathered from a woman aged 18-35 years with alopecia areata. Some clones in this sample may be carry-over from other donors' samples.

This chain links TRBV7-2 with TRBJ2-5, with 9 bases matching TRBD2. The CDR3 has 16 amino acids. V trimming: 5 bases; J trimming: 7 bases; junction bases outside the gene matches: 14. CDR1 is SGHTA and CDR2 is FQGNSA in the germline V gene. The CDR3 protein is CASSGEKGLASGTQYF. The CDR3, as DNA: TGTGCCAGCAGCGGCGAGAAGGGACTAGCTTCAGGGACCCAGTACTTC.

There are a few counts of this clonotype. CDR3 sequence reads: CASGRLAETQYF. CDR3 coding DNA: TGCGCCAGCGGCCGCCTAGCAGAGACCCAGTACTTC. The chain couples TRBV10-2 to TRBJ2-5; possible D gene TRBD2, 5 bases. The CDR3 is 12 residues long. CDR1 is WSHSY and CDR2 is SAAADI in the germline V gene. The ends were cut back, 8 bases at V and 4 bases at J, with 11 bases in the middle.

This clonotype came up many times. The chain carries TRBV9 and TRBJ2-3; 11 bases fit TRBD2. The V and J ends lost 4 bases and 3 bases, in that order; junction bases with no gene match: 16. Germline values: CDR1 SGDLS, CDR2 YYNGEE. This CDR3 spans 19 amino acids. CDR3 loop: CASSPTGSGGASLTDTQYF. In DNA form, the CDR3 reads TGTGCCAGCAGCCCGACTGGTAGCGGGGGGGCCAGTTTAACAGATACGCAGTATTTT.

The chain uses TRBV7-2 and TRBJ1-2; 8 nucleotides match TRBD1. The ends lost 3 bases at V and 4 bases at J; junction bases unmatched: 4. CDR1 and CDR2 (germline): SGHTA, FQGNSA. The CDR3 covers 14 residues. This CDR3 is CASSLDRAGYGYTF. Written as DNA, the CDR3 is TGTGCCAGCAGCTTGGACAGGGCGGGCTATGGCTACACCTTC.

V gene TRBV7-9 combines with J gene TRBJ1-6; no firm D call. The V and J ends lost 8 bases and 10 bases respectively, with 15 bases between them. This CDR3 has 13 amino acids. Germline V gene sequence: CDR1 SEHNR, CDR2 FQNEAQ (reference sequence). Written as DNA, the CDR3 is TGTGCCAGCGAGGGCGGCCGTGGGTCACCCCTCCACTTT. Translated, it gives CASEGGRGSPLHF.

This clonotype was counted between two and nine times. The CDR3 sequence: CASSLFRHSNTEAFF. As DNA, the CDR3 is TGTGCCAGCAGCCTCTTCCGGCACAGCAACACTGAAGCTTTCTTT. The chain uses TRBV3-1 and TRBJ1-1; D gene ambiguous. Germline V CDR1 and CDR2: LGHDT, YNNKEL (reference sequence). The germline V and J ends were trimmed by 4 bases and 2 bases, with 14 bases remaining between them. The CDR3 contains 15 residues.

V gene TRBV20-1 combines with J gene TRBJ1-2, with D unresolved. Trimming took 1 base from V and 8 from J, leaving 17 bases between them. Germline CDR1 and CDR2: DFQATT and SNEGSKA (reference sequence). The CDR3 length is 14 residues. The CDR3 DNA is TGCAGTGCTAGAGTCGCCAGCGACACTATCGGCTACACCTTC. This translates into CSARVASDTIGYTF.

Of note for this clonotype: The junction differs from germline at one of its ends, possibly a read error. This chain links TRBV4-1 with TRBJ1-2; D not resolved. The length of the CDR3 is 14 residues. Germline V lookup: CDR1 MGHRA, CDR2 YSYEKL. The DNA for the CDR3 is TGCGCCAGCAGCCAAGTTAGTGCGGACTATGGCTTCACCTTC. This gives the protein CASSQVSADYGFTF.

This clonotype was counted ten times or more. J is TRBJ2-4 and V is TRBV28, with 7 bases lining up with TRBD2. Trimming took 4 bases from V and 1 from J; bases not matched to a gene: 16. There are 19 residues in the CDR3. The germline V gene has CDR1 MDHEN and CDR2 SYDVKM. The CDR3 region has the DNA TGTGCCAGCAGTTCCGTTTCTAGCGGAGGGTCTGTCGCCAAAAACATTCAGTACTTC. Amino acids: CASSSVSSGGSVAKNIQYF. The full variable domain, its missing parts supplied by reference TRBV28 and TRBJ2-4, is DVKVTQSSRYLVKRTGEKVFLECVQDMDHENMFWYRQDPGLGLRLIYFSYDVKMKEKGDIPEGYSVSREKKERFSLILESASTNQTSMYLCASSSVSSGGSVAKNIQYFGAGTRLSVL.

Ten or more counts support this clonotype. V usage is TRBV6-2 or TRBV6-3 and J usage is TRBJ1-5; 9 nucleotides line up with TRBD1. V gave up 6 bases and J gave up 1 base; unmatched junction bases: 1. Germline CDR1 is MNHEY and CDR2 is SVGEGT. This CDR3 is 14 amino acids long. CDR3 bases: TGTGCCAGCAGGACAGGGGGGAGCAATCAGCCCCAGCATTTT. It translates to CASRTGGSNQPQHF.

J is TRBJ2-7 and V is TRBV6-2 or TRBV6-3; 10 bases line up with TRBD2. Germline values: CDR1 MNHEY, CDR2 SVGEGT. The V and J ends lost 5 bases and 1 base, in that order; junction bases with no gene match: 2. The CDR3 is 14 residues long. CDR3 sequence (DNA): TGTGCCAGCAGTCATAGCGGGGGGTCCTACGAGCAGTACTTC. Amino acids: CASSHSGGSYEQYF.

In this sample, this clonotype turned up many times. The rearrangement uses TRBV29-1 and TRBJ1-2; D gene uncertain. There are 14 residues in the CDR3. V was shortened by 3 bases and J by 2 bases, with 13 bases between the two germline ends. Germline V gene sequence: CDR1 SQVTM, CDR2 ANQGSEA. The CDR3 DNA sequence: TGCAGCGTTGATATGGTCCGCTCGAACTATGGCTACACCTTC. It yields the protein CSVDMVRSNYGYTF.

The rearrangement joins TRBV20-1 to TRBJ1-5; TRBD1 matches 9 bases. This CDR3 contains 13 residues. V was pared by 6 bases and J by 6 bases, with 6 bases of the junction left unmatched. Germline V gene sequence: CDR1 DFQATT, CDR2 SNEGSKA (reference sequence). The chain's CDR3 is CSASGTGIQPQHF. The CDR3 DNA follows: TGCAGTGCCAGTGGGACAGGGATTCAGCCCCAGCATTTT.

The table lists this clonotype with many counts. J is TRBJ2-7 and V is TRBV7-9, with D hard to call. This CDR3 region has 12 residues. Looked up from germline, CDR1 is SEHNR and CDR2 is FQNEAQ (reference sequence). Trimming removed 2 bases from V and 3 bases from J, with 5 bases in between. For the CDR3, the DNA is TGTGCCAGCAGCTTACTTCACTACGAGCAGTACTTC. Amino acids: CASSLLHYEQYF.

This clonotype appeared many times. CDR3 protein: CASSQVSGDGDGELFF. The CDR3 nucleotides read TGTGCCAGCAGCCAAGTTTCAGGGGATGGGGACGGGGAGCTGTTTTTT. The chain employs TRBV4-2 and TRBJ2-2; a possible D gene is TRBD1 (6 bases). Looked up from germline, CDR1 is LGHNA and CDR2 is YNFKEQ. Trimming stripped 1 base from V and 7 bases from J, with 16 bases between. CDR3 length: 16 residues.

The V and J genes are TRBV12-3 or TRBV12-4 and TRBJ1-2, with 8 bases aligning to TRBD1. V lost 11 bases to trimming and J lost 8 bases; unmatched junction nucleotides: 13. The CDR3 length is 13 residues. The CDR3 sequence is CAGGQGPTRGYTF. The CDR3 DNA reads as TGTGCCGGAGGACAGGGACCAACCCGCGGCTACACCTTC.

This clonotype was seen at least ten times. This chain connects TRBV28 to TRBJ2-7; D is possibly TRBD2 (6 bases). The CDR3 contains 12 residues. Germline lookup yields CDR1 MDHEN and CDR2 SYDVKM. V lost 5 bases, J lost 4 bases, and 9 bases lay in between. CDR3 in amino acids: CASSGGFYEQYF. The CDR3 nucleotides read TGTGCCAGCAGTGGGGGGTTTTACGAGCAGTACTTC.

For this clonotype: This may come from a read error, since a much larger clone is one base off. The chain carries TRBV27 and TRBJ2-3, with TRBD1 as a possible D gene (5 bases). CDR1 is MNHEY, CDR2 SMNVEV, per germline (reference sequence). V was trimmed by 6 bases and J by 1 base, leaving 8 bases between them. The CDR3 sequence is 13 residues long. The CDR3 region is CASRSTGTDTQYF. In DNA form, the CDR3 reads TGTGCCAGCAGATCGACAGGCACAGATACGCAGTATTTT.

This clonotype appeared many times. The chain couples TRBV4-3 to TRBJ2-5; the D gene is possibly TRBD1 (6 bases). V gave up 0 bases and J gave up 5 bases, with 19 bases separating them. This CDR3 comprises 17 residues. Germline CDR1 LGHNA, CDR2 YSLEER. The CDR3 DNA is TGCGCCAGCAGCCAAGATGAATCAGGGGATGGGCGGGAGACCCAGTACTTC. This encodes CASSQDESGDGRETQYF.

This clonotype showed up many times. This chain joins TRBV20-1 and TRBJ2-7, with D unresolved. Trimming left V 6 bases short and J 2 bases short, with 20 bases between. CDR1 is DFQATT, CDR2 SNEGSKA, per germline (reference sequence). CDR3 length: 15 amino acids. In nucleotides, the CDR3 is TGCAGTGCCCCGAAAGTTAGCCACCTTACCTACGAGCAGTACTTC. Its protein is CSAPKVSHLTYEQYF.

Many counts were recorded for this clonotype. This chain uses TRBV15 with TRBJ2-1, with TRBD2 matching 7 bases. Germline CDR1 and CDR2: LNHNV and YYDKDF (reference sequence). The CDR3 runs 16 residues. Unmatched junction bases numbered 5, after V lost 0 bases and J lost 3 bases. The CDR3 protein is CATSRDLSGVYNEQFF. The CDR3 DNA reads TGTGCCACCAGCAGAGATCTAAGCGGGGTCTACAATGAGCAGTTCTTC.

J is TRBJ2-3 and V is TRBV25-1; D unclear. Germline assignment: CDR1 MGHDK and CDR2 SYGVNS. This CDR3 contains 13 residues. V was cut by 3 bases and J by 6 bases, with 10 bases left in between. Written as DNA, the CDR3 is TGTGCCAGCAGTGATTTTGAGCAGGATACGCAGTATTTT. As protein: CASSDFEQDTQYF.

This chain joins TRBV2 and TRBJ1-1; D call uncertain. Trimming shortened V by 5 bases and J by 3 bases, and 13 bases separated the two germline ends. CDR3 length: 14 amino acids. The germline V gene encodes CDR1 SNHLY and CDR2 FYNNEI. The CDR3 region is CASSLQLTDTEAFF. In DNA, the CDR3 is TGTGCCAGCAGTCTACAGTTAACCGACACTGAAGCTTTCTTT.